The 25 T cell receptor beta chains in this list originate from one sample, sequenced in a study of T cells expressing NK-cell markers. Using the 5' RACE reads, TCRdb records one entry per CDR3 protein without DNA. The sample's table shows about 400,000 distinct CDR3 sequences. What was sequenced was blood T cells: a sorted CD56 or NKG2C T cell subset, CD4+ or CD8+ T cells, or bulk PBMC T cells (not recorded which). The source of these receptors is a woman in her forties or fifties in good health.

This chain uses TRBV5-1 with TRBJ1-1; TCRdb's assignment of TRBD1 cannot be checked, as there is no DNA. The CDR3 extends over 14 amino acids. Germline V gene lookup returns CDR1 SGHRS and CDR2 YFSETQ. CDR3 sequence reads: CASSWGGTNTEAFF.

This chain's CDR3 is CSVIPTTETEKLFF. The chain employs TRBV29-1 and TRBJ1-4; TCRdb's assignment of TRBD1 cannot be checked, as there is no DNA. The germline V gene encodes CDR1 SQVTM and CDR2 ANQGSEA. The CDR3 spans 14 residues.

The genes are TRBV29-1 and TRBJ2-5; TCRdb outputs TRBD1, but without DNA this stays unchecked. This CDR3 has 15 residues. Per the germline V gene, CDR1 is SQVTM and CDR2 is ANQGSEA. CDR3: CSVAGTGVHQETQYF.

The chain has TRBV5-4 and TRBJ1-1. This CDR3 is 13 amino acids long. Germline V gene lookup returns CDR1 SGHNT and CDR2 YYREEE (reference sequence). The CDR3 here is CASSGNRNTEAFF.

V gene TRBV29-1 combines with J gene TRBJ1-2. The CDR3 totals 12 residues. Germline values: CDR1 SQVTM, CDR2 ANQGSEA. This chain's CDR3 is CSVESAGYGYTF.

The chain recombines TRBV12-3 or TRBV12-4 with TRBJ2-2. The CDR3 consists of 12 residues. CDR3 region: CASSRSTGELFF.

The chain carries TRBV6-2 or TRBV6-3 and TRBJ2-3; TCRdb's D call of TRBD2 is untestable without DNA. Germline V gene data show CDR1 as MNHEY and CDR2 as SVGEGT. This CDR3 is built from 16 residues. This CDR3 reads CASSYGASALTDTQYF.

CDR3 amino acids: CASSYARQTPGGDEKLFF. The V gene is TRBV6-5, the J gene TRBJ1-4; TCRdb calls TRBD1, which cannot be checked without DNA. CDR3 length: 18 amino acids. Germline values: CDR1 MNHEY, CDR2 SVGAGI.

The gene calls are TRBV7-2 and TRBJ2-5; absent DNA, TCRdb's TRBD1 call cannot be checked. CDR1 and CDR2 from the germline V gene are SGHTA and FQGNSA. The CDR3 sequence is 15 residues long. The CDR3: CASSPRTGLGETQYF.

The genes are TRBV5-1 and TRBJ2-1; TCRdb gives TRBD2 as the D gene, but with no DNA this cannot be confirmed. Germline CDR1 is SGHRS and CDR2 is YFSETQ. The CDR3 contains 14 residues. The CDR3 sequence: CASSLVRGGGEQFF.

The gene calls are TRBV4-2 and TRBJ2-3; absent DNA, TCRdb's TRBD2 call cannot be checked. The CDR3 extends over 14 amino acids. Germline loops: CDR1 LGHNA, CDR2 YNFKEQ. The CDR3 spells CARREGLRTDTQYF.

The V and J genes are TRBV4-2 and TRBJ2-3. The CDR3 loop spans 16 amino acids. Germline lookup yields CDR1 LGHNA and CDR2 YNFKEQ. CDR3 sequence reads: CASSQEVDRGTDTQYF.

The chain carries TRBV12-3 or TRBV12-4 and TRBJ2-7. This CDR3 is built from 16 residues. The CDR3 sequence: CASSESSVGSYYEQYF.

The V call is TRBV3-1, the J call TRBJ2-3. Per the germline V gene, CDR1 is LGHDT and CDR2 is YNNKEL (reference sequence). The CDR3 is made up of 15 amino acids. The CDR3 spells CASSQGQGGTDTQYF.

The rearrangement links TRBV7-9 to TRBJ1-4; TCRdb indicates TRBD1, and absent DNA this call remains unverified. Per germline, CDR1 SEHNR and CDR2 FQNEAQ (reference sequence). The CDR3 length is 14 residues. CDR3 in amino acids: CASINAGQGKKLFF.

The chain carries TRBV20-1 and TRBJ2-1; the TRBD1 assignment by TCRdb is unverifiable without DNA. Germline-derived CDR1 and CDR2 are DFQATT and SNEGSKA (reference sequence). The CDR3 extends over 13 amino acids. The CDR3 sequence: CSARWGGINEQFF.

CDR3 residues: CASSTGTGGTDTQYF. V is TRBV5-1 and J is TRBJ2-3; TCRdb names TRBD1, which stays unverified in the absence of DNA. This CDR3 spans 15 amino acids. Germline CDR1 reads SGHRS; CDR2 reads YFSETQ.

The CDR3: CASSPPGVTETYNEQFF. This rearrangement joins TRBV7-9 to TRBJ2-1; TCRdb selects TRBD1, and the lack of DNA leaves this call unchecked. CDR1 and CDR2 from the germline V gene are SEHNR and FQNEAQ (reference sequence). This CDR3 contains 17 residues.

V usage is TRBV7-3 and J usage is TRBJ1-6. In germline, CDR1 is SGHTA, CDR2 FQGTGA. This CDR3 is built from 14 residues. The chain's CDR3 is CASSLTRVNSPLHF.

The V call is TRBV27, the J call TRBJ1-2; checking the TCRdb D call of TRBD1 is not possible without DNA. CDR3 length: 11 amino acids. Germline loops: CDR1 MNHEY, CDR2 SMNVEV (reference sequence). The CDR3 sequence: CASMAPNGYTF.

The V and J genes are TRBV21-1 and TRBJ1-4; TCRdb reports TRBD1, a call that lacks DNA to check it against. TRBV21-1 is an annotated pseudogene. CDR3 length: 15 residues. Here the CDR3 reads CASTEIDRDVKKLFF.

The V gene is TRBV7-7, the J gene TRBJ2-6. Germline V CDR1 and CDR2: SSHAT, FNYEAQ (reference sequence). CDR3 length: 15 residues. CDR3 amino acids: CASSPTPSGANVLTF.

This sequence joins TRBV6-6 and TRBJ1-5; TCRdb's D call, TRBD1, is unchecked because there is no DNA. The CDR3 sequence is 16 residues long. Germline V gene data show CDR1 as MNHNY and CDR2 as SVGAGI (reference sequence). Here the CDR3 reads CASRATDQYSNQPQHF.

The J gene is TRBJ2-7, the V gene TRBV3-1; TCRdb names TRBD2, which stays unverified in the absence of DNA. The CDR3 loop spans 16 amino acids. Germline CDR1 reads LGHDT; CDR2 reads YNNKEL (reference sequence). CDR3 protein: CASSQDGDFGPLEQYF.

The V call is TRBV10-3, the J call TRBJ2-3; lacking DNA, the TRBD1 call made by TCRdb goes unchecked. CDR1 ENHRY and CDR2 SYGVKD come from the germline V gene. There are 14 residues in the CDR3. The CDR3 loop reads CAIKDRGGTDTQYF.